This T cell receptor (beta chain) was found in a study of breast tumors, draining lymph nodes, adjacent tissues. General observations from the study: Tumor TCR diversity was below lymph nodes but above nontumor tissue. Most tumor T cells seemingly derive from lymph node, then expand in tumor. Luminal-like breast cancer showed significantly higher tumor–nontumor repertoire similarity than basal-like.

On this clonotype: Its antigen is unidentified.

Axillary draining lymph nodes of breast cancer patients supplied the node samples. The V gene end was trimmed by 5 bases and the J gene end by 4 bases; junction bases not matched to a gene: 3. CDR3 size: 13 residues. Germline loops: CDR1 SGHTA, CDR2 FQGNSA. TCRdb called the multiplex PCR reads again in MiXCR, with one record for every CDR3 protein. The table has around 140,000 distinct CDR3 sequences, around 22% seen once. The sample consisted of axillary lymph node tissue. This sequence was found in a female donor with breast cancer. Some clones in this sample may be carry-over from other donors' samples. J is TRBJ1-1 and V is TRBV7-2; TRBD1 agrees at 8 bases. DNA for the CDR3: TGTGCCAGCAGCCTGGACAGGGTCACTGAAGCTTTCTTT. The encoded protein is CASSLDRVTEAFF.